Presented here are 31 T cell receptor beta chains from one specimen sequenced in a study of blood T cell repertoires in COVID-19 (dated by TCRdb to 2018 to 2020). Library construction relied on the immunoSEQ multiplex PCR assay. TCRdb took this table from immuneACCESS and kept in-frame rearrangements with V and J called. Such tables lack part of the clones; where checked against another copy, unresolved V genes explain under half of the gap, and the rest is unexplained. For this sample the table gives more than 150,000 clones, of which around 90% were detected only once. Of the sample, more than 2% is held by the ten largest clones. What was sequenced was PBMCs or T cells enriched from blood (not recorded which). These TCRs come from a woman aged 30 to 39 who had recovered from COVID-19.

The V gene is TRBV5-5, the J gene TRBJ2-6; 7 bases agree with TRBD1. Germline trimming cut 4 bases from V and 4 bases from J; bases unmatched to any gene: 14. Germline V lookup: CDR1 SGHKS, CDR2 YYEKEE (reference sequence). The CDR3 totals 18 residues. The CDR3 DNA follows: TGTGCCAGCAGCCCACAGGGGCCGGTCCCCTGGGGGGCCAACGTCCTGACTTTC. Its protein product is CASSPQGPVPWGANVLTF.

This clone was detected ten times or more. The CDR3 loop reads CAWSGTFGELFF. CDR3 nucleotides: TGTGCCTGGAGTGGGACTTTCGGGGAGCTGTTTTTT. This chain joins TRBV30 and TRBJ2-2; D possibly corresponds to TRBD2 (5 bases). CDR3 size: 12 residues. Trimming took off 1 base at V and 7 bases at J, with 7 bases between the two ends. CDR1 and CDR2 (germline): GTSNPN, SVGIG (reference sequence).

The gene calls are TRBV28 and TRBJ1-3, with D unclear. V lost 5 bases and J lost 3, with 8 bases in between. In germline, CDR1 is MDHEN, CDR2 SYDVKM. The CDR3 runs to 13 residues. The DNA for the CDR3 is TGTGCCAGCAGTGGGGAGAGTGGAAACACCATATATTTT. It is translated as CASSGESGNTIYF.

This chain connects TRBV4-2 to TRBJ1-1; a possible D gene is TRBD1 (5 bases). Germline loops: CDR1 LGHNA, CDR2 YNFKEQ. This CDR3 is 17 amino acids long. Deletions cut 0 bases from V and 0 bases from J, with 14 bases between. The CDR3 DNA reads TGTGCCAGCAGCCAAGATAGCCGGGGGTTGTTGAACACTGAAGCTTTCTTT. Protein sequence: CASSQDSRGLLNTEAFF.

The V call is TRBV4-3, the J call TRBJ1-1; D possibly corresponds to TRBD1 (6 bases). Germline lookup yields CDR1 LGHNA and CDR2 YSLEER. The length of the CDR3 is 15 residues. Trimming took off 1 base at V and 5 bases at J, with 14 bases between the two ends. CDR3 protein: CASSQVRGGRTEAFF. As DNA, the CDR3 is TGCGCCAGCAGCCAAGTTAGGGGGGGAAGAACTGAAGCTTTCTTT.

The rearrangement uses TRBV9 and TRBJ2-1; the D gene is possibly TRBD2 (6 bases). Trimming stripped 3 bases from V and 5 bases from J, with 15 bases between. The CDR3 extends over 15 amino acids. The germline gives CDR1 SGDLS, CDR2 YYNGEE. The CDR3 protein is CASSEAGIYHNEQFF. The CDR3 DNA follows: TGTGCCAGCAGCGAAGCGGGTATATATCACAATGAGCAGTTCTTC.

This sequence joins TRBV5-8 and TRBJ2-1; the D gene is possibly TRBD2 (6 bases). V was trimmed by 0 bases and J by 9 bases, leaving 16 bases between them. CDR3 length equals 15 residues. Germline V CDR1 and CDR2: SGHTS, YDEGEE. This chain's CDR3 is CASSLANIFGGEQFF. CDR3 DNA sequence: TGTGCCAGCAGCTTGGCCAACATATTCGGGGGTGAGCAGTTCTTC. Drawing the rest from reference TRBV5-8 and TRBJ2-1, the complete variable domain is EAGVTQSPTHLIKTRGQQATLRCSPISGHTSVYWYQQALGLGLQFLLWYDEGEERNRGNFPPRFSGRQFPNYSSELNVNALELEDSALYLCASSLANIFGGEQFFGPGTRLTVL.

The chain carries TRBV7-3 and TRBJ1-2; 12 bases match TRBD1. The V gene's germline CDR1 is SGHTA and CDR2 FQGTGA. CDR3 length equals 18 residues. Unmatched junction bases numbered 13, after V lost 4 bases and J lost 4 bases. CDR3 sequence reads: CASSSTGTGGYVTYGYTF. The CDR3 bases are TGTGCCAGCAGCTCAACCGGGACAGGGGGCTATGTAACCTATGGCTACACCTTC.

The chain recombines TRBV28 with TRBJ1-4; D is possibly TRBD1 (6 bases). Trimming stripped 5 bases from V and 8 bases from J, with 24 bases between. The CDR3 runs to 17 residues. Per the germline V gene, CDR1 is MDHEN and CDR2 is SYDVKM. The CDR3 DNA sequence: TGTGCCAGCAGTACAGGGAGATACCGGACAGAAAAGGAAAAACTGTTTTTT. Protein product: CASSTGRYRTEKEKLFF.

The CDR3 DNA reads as TGTGCCAGCAGTTACGTGGAGGGCGATAACTATGGCTACACCTTC. The encoded protein is CASSYVEGDNYGYTF. The chain joins TRBV6-5 to TRBJ1-2; D is unresolved. Trimming left V 2 bases short and J 1 base short, with 11 bases between. The germline gives CDR1 MNHEY, CDR2 SVGAGI. The CDR3 consists of 15 residues.

The chain employs TRBV5-1 and TRBJ1-1; D gene unclear. The CDR3 contains 14 residues. Germline V gives CDR1 SGHRS, CDR2 YFSETQ. V lost 2 bases, J lost 0 bases, and 8 bases lay in between. CDR3 region: CASSFHPVNTEAFF. Written as DNA, the CDR3 is TGCGCCAGCAGCTTTCACCCGGTGAACACTGAAGCTTTCTTT.

The chain employs TRBV13 and TRBJ1-1, with TRBD1 identical over 10 bases. The junction had 11 bases not matched to a gene; V was cut back by 5 bases and J by 11 bases. Germline CDR1 is PRHDT and CDR2 is FYEKMQ (reference sequence). The CDR3 sequence is 14 residues long. CDR3 residues: CASSPTPGQGTAFF. The CDR3 nucleotides read TGTGCCAGCAGCCCGACTCCGGGACAGGGGACTGCTTTCTTT.

This rearrangement joins TRBV5-4 to TRBJ2-1; TRBD2 aligns across 8 bases. This CDR3 comprises 13 residues. CDR1 and CDR2 (germline): SGHNT, YYREEE (reference sequence). Trimming at V came to 3 bases and at J to 9 bases, leaving 5 bases not matched to a gene. The CDR3 here is CASSSGLVPEQFF. CDR3 nucleotide sequence: TGTGCCAGCAGCTCGGGACTAGTTCCTGAGCAGTTCTTC. Using reference TRBV5-4 and TRBJ2-1 for the parts outside the CDR3, the full variable domain is ETGVTQSPTHLIKTRGQQVTLRCSSQSGHNTVSWYQQALGQGPQFIFQYYREEENGRGNFPPRFSGLQFPNYSSELNVNALELDDSALYLCASSSGLVPEQFFGPGTRLTVL.

This chain connects TRBV29-1 to TRBJ2-7, with 8 nucleotides matching TRBD1. The CDR3 runs 13 residues. Per the germline V gene, CDR1 is SQVTM and CDR2 is ANQGSEA. V shed 6 bases, J shed 3 bases, and the junction held 7 bases outside the gene matches. Written as DNA, the CDR3 is TGCAGCGTGACAGGGGCCATGAACTACGAGCAGTACTTC. Protein sequence: CSVTGAMNYEQYF.

This clone was seen only a few times. The chain is built from TRBV4-3 and TRBJ2-7, with 8 bases matching TRBD1. The germline gives CDR1 LGHNA, CDR2 YSLEER. The CDR3 has 16 amino acids. J was trimmed by 5 bases and V by 1 base; bases with no gene match: 10. Written as DNA, the CDR3 is TGCGCCAGCAGCCAAGTAATTGGGCAGGGGGCGGACGAGCAGTACTTC. This translates into CASSQVIGQGADEQYF.

V and J are TRBV6-2 or TRBV6-3 and TRBJ1-2; the D gene is possibly TRBD1 (6 bases). The V gene's germline CDR1 is MNHEY and CDR2 SVGEGT. Trimming left V 2 bases short and J 5 bases short, with 18 bases between. The CDR3 spans 16 residues. The CDR3, as DNA: TGTGCCAGCAGTTACCATCTTCGACAGGAGTCATATGGCTACACCTTC. This gives the protein CASSYHLRQESYGYTF.

The chain joins TRBV5-6 to TRBJ1-1; D may be TRBD1 (6 bases). The germline V gene encodes CDR1 SGHDT and CDR2 YYEEEE. The CDR3 extends over 11 amino acids. V lost 4 bases to trimming and J lost 8 bases, with 9 bases between them. The CDR3 DNA reads as TGTGCCAGCAGCCGGACAGCAGAAGCTTTCTTT. This encodes CASSRTAEAFF.

This clone appeared once. V usage is TRBV30 and J usage is TRBJ2-7, with D possibly matching TRBD1 (5 bases). Trimming left V 2 bases short and J 1 base short, with 9 bases between. CDR1 is GTSNPN, CDR2 SVGIG, per germline (reference sequence). The CDR3 has 13 amino acids. CDR3 residues: CAWSRGASYEQYF. Written as DNA, the CDR3 is TGTGCCTGGAGTCGTGGGGCTTCCTACGAGCAGTACTTC.

Turning to this clone: This same CDR3 is encoded by further DNA sequences in the sample. The chain has TRBV5-1 and TRBJ2-2, with D perhaps matching TRBD2 (5 bases). Trimming removed 0 bases at V and 2 bases at J, with 8 bases between. The CDR3 consists of 15 residues. In germline, CDR1 is SGHRS, CDR2 YFSETQ. This CDR3 reads CASSLEAGNTGELFF. The CDR3 region has the DNA TGCGCCAGCAGCTTGGAGGCGGGCAACACCGGGGAGCTGTTTTTT.

The rearrangement joins TRBV5-4 to TRBJ2-5; 9 bases are shared with TRBD2. CDR1 SGHNT and CDR2 YYREEE come from the germline V gene (reference sequence). V dropped 5 bases and J dropped 0; count of bases not matched to a gene: 5. This CDR3 contains 15 residues. The CDR3 here is CASRGGLADQETQYF. The CDR3, as DNA: TGTGCCAGCAGGGGGGGACTAGCAGACCAAGAGACCCAGTACTTC.

This clone was seen once. The CDR3 region has the DNA TGCGCCAGCAGCCAGGACCGGGACAGGGACTACGAGCAGTACTTC. Protein sequence: CASSQDRDRDYEQYF. The rearrangement links TRBV4-1 to TRBJ2-7, with 9 bases lining up with TRBD1. The CDR3 extends over 15 amino acids. Germline CDR1 and CDR2: MGHRA and YSYEKL. J was trimmed by 3 bases and V by 3 bases; bases with no gene match: 6.

V is TRBV28 and J is TRBJ2-2, with D perhaps TRBD2 (5 bases). Trimming left V 11 bases short and J 5 bases short, with 12 bases between. CDR3 size: 12 residues. From germline, CDR1 is MDHEN and CDR2 SYDVKM. CDR3 nucleotide sequence: TGTGCCTCTACGCGGGTTACCGGGGAGCTGTTTTTT. Amino acids: CASTRVTGELFF.

This chain uses TRBV24-1 with TRBJ2-2; the D gene is possibly TRBD2 (5 bases). Germline V gene sequence: CDR1 KGHDR, CDR2 SFDVKD. This CDR3 has 17 amino acids. V gave up 3 bases and J gave up 1 base, with 14 bases separating them. The chain's CDR3 is CATSDGLGAVNTGELFF. The CDR3 region has the DNA TGTGCCACCAGTGATGGCCTGGGAGCGGTGAACACCGGGGAGCTGTTTTTT.

This clone was observed once. The gene calls are TRBV3-1 (or the pseudogene TRBV3-2) and TRBJ1-3, with D perhaps matching TRBD1 (5 bases). V was trimmed by 2 bases and J by 0 bases, leaving 14 bases between them. The CDR3 is made up of 17 amino acids. CDR1 LGHDT and CDR2 YNNKEL come from the germline V gene (reference sequence). The CDR3 DNA is TGTGCCAGCAGCCAAAGATACCGGGGGAGCTCTGGAAACACCATATATTTT. This translates into CASSQRYRGSSGNTIYF.

The J gene is TRBJ1-6, the V gene TRBV27; TRBD1 agrees at 11 bases. J lost 12 bases, V lost 0 bases, and 7 bases had no gene match. Germline CDR1 reads MNHEY; CDR2 reads SMNVEV (reference sequence). This CDR3 is built from 16 residues. CDR3 protein: CASSLSEGQGGGPLHF. The CDR3 DNA reads as TGTGCCAGCAGTTTATCGGAGGGACAGGGGGGGGGACCCCTCCACTTT.

The table lists this clone with a count of one. The rearrangement uses TRBV7-2 and TRBJ1-1; D is perhaps TRBD1 (5 bases). V lost 3 bases and J lost 1, with 15 bases in between. Germline CDR1 is SGHTA and CDR2 is FQGNSA. The CDR3 is 16 residues long. CDR3 sequence (DNA): TGTGCCAGCAGCTTCCCCGCCGGGGGAAGGAACACTGAAGCTTTCTTT. Its translation: CASSFPAGGRNTEAFF.

The chain couples TRBV6-6 to TRBJ2-6; 10 bases align to TRBD1. Trimming at V came to 8 bases and at J to 2 bases, leaving 9 bases not matched to a gene. The CDR3 extends over 17 amino acids. Germline CDR1 MNHNY, CDR2 SVGAGI (reference sequence). The CDR3 DNA follows: TGTGCCAGCCGTCTGACAGGGGGCCTAGCTGGGGCCAACGTCCTGACTTTC. Translating it yields CASRLTGGLAGANVLTF.

This clone was seen once. This chain joins TRBV5-1 and TRBJ2-1; 7 positions agree with TRBD2. The ends lost 3 bases at V and 4 bases at J; junction bases unmatched: 10. The germline V gene has CDR1 SGHRS and CDR2 YFSETQ. The CDR3 runs 16 residues. CDR3 amino acids: CASSSAGTNLYNEQFF. CDR3 DNA: TGCGCCAGCAGCTCGGCCGGGACTAACCTATACAATGAGCAGTTCTTC.

This sequence joins TRBV18 and TRBJ1-1; D not certain. The CDR3 spans 12 residues. Germline V gene sequence: CDR1 KGHSH, CDR2 LQKENI. The V end was cut by 10 bases, the J end by 1 base, with 10 bases between. The CDR3 is CATRTENTEAFF. The CDR3 DNA reads as TGTGCCACGAGAACCGAGAACACTGAAGCTTTCTTT.

This chain joins TRBV19 and TRBJ1-4, with TRBD1 identical over 11 bases. V lost 5 bases to trimming and J lost 8 bases; unmatched junction nucleotides: 10. Germline CDR1 reads LNHDA; CDR2 reads SQIVND (reference sequence). This CDR3 spans 16 amino acids. The CDR3 here is CASSLLAGQGDEKLFF. In DNA, the CDR3 is TGTGCCAGTAGTCTCCTAGCGGGACAGGGGGACGAAAAACTGTTTTTT.

The chain carries TRBV13 and TRBJ2-1; weak D call: TRBD1 (5 bases). The CDR3 has 14 amino acids. Trimming removed 3 bases from V and 0 bases from J, with 6 bases in between. The germline V gene has CDR1 PRHDT and CDR2 FYEKMQ (reference sequence). The CDR3 reads CASSFQGSYNEQFF. The CDR3 nucleotides are TGTGCCAGCAGCTTTCAGGGCTCCTACAATGAGCAGTTCTTC.